This paragraph covers one TCR beta chain sequence. The data derive from a study of graft-versus-host responses after intestinal transplantation. The study, taken as a whole, reports: Early declines in HvG clones that occurred post-transplant were associated with peak circulating GvH clone levels. GvH clones occurred in recipient marrow; some first appeared in ileum or blood.

Generated by immunoSEQ multiplex PCR, the TCRdb table keeps only in-frame clones and is missing some. The repertoire holds 20,000 to 30,000 clones, with approximately 40% as singletons. Germline CDR1 and CDR2: MNHNS and SASEGT. The ends lost 5 bases at V and 6 bases at J; junction bases unmatched: 9. The CDR3 loop spans 14 amino acids. The chain links TRBV6-1 to TRBJ1-2; 7 bases align to TRBD1. The receptor's source is a human patient who received an intestinal transplant. The sample was alloreactive CD4+ T cells from a mixed lymphocyte reaction culture, taken before intestinal transplant. As for subset: CFSE-low proliferating T cells sorted from roughly six-day pre-transplant mixed lymphocyte reaction (GvH or HvG direction). CDR3 nucleotide sequence: TGTGCCAGCAGTCTAGCAGACAGGGTGAATGGCTACACCTTC. The encoded protein is CASSLADRVNGYTF.